The following is a TCR beta chain sequence with its context. Its target antigen remains unknown. Compared with germline, one end of the junction differs, possibly owing to a read error. According to the study, the label for this sample's time point signals: roughly 23 months on ibrutinib. For TCR beta library preparation, roughly 2 micrograms of genomic DNA were extracted from the cryopreserved PBMCs. Longitudinal blood samples from CLL patients on ibrutinib monotherapy were analyzed using high-throughput TCR beta sequencing. The patients took part in an open-label, single-center phase 2 trial of ibrutinib monotherapy. The data originate from a study of cytotoxic CD8 clonotypes in ibrutinib-treated CLL (dated by TCRdb to 2020 to 2022). Turning to the overall study: The cohort included roughly 15 treatment-naive and some twelve relapsed/refractory patients; about 18 were IGHV unmutated. Of the approximately 86 people in the trial, 26 had longitudinal samples available. On average, each sample had 255,043 productive templates and approximately 85,000 productive rearrangements. Response samples were obtained after a median of approximately twelve months of treatment, with a range of roughly 6 to 40 months. Responses were partial in some 24 patients and complete in 2; after median approximately 69 months follow-up, about 14 stayed in remission and about twelve progressed. All remission and progressive disease samples were collected while patients were still receiving ibrutinib. Cryopreserved peripheral blood mononuclear cells were collected at three points: before therapy, at response, and at either sustained remission or disease progression.

The goal of deep resolution MiSeq sequencing was a depth between 1 in 1 million and 1 in 200,000 T cells, and coverage averaged 10x per clonotype. The immunoSEQ hsTCRB Kit was used to generate TCR beta libraries. In the paper's pipeline: Data were analyzed with ImmunoSEQ Data Assistant and ImmunoSEQ Analyzer, with V, D and J genes assigned per IMGT definitions. Clonality, which ranges from 0 to 1, was calculated as one minus the normalized Shannon entropy of productive rearrangement frequencies. Only overrepresented clonotypes making up at least 0.05% of the repertoire of each patient were included in the public clonotype analysis. Some twelve repertoires from age-matched healthy donors, obtained from immuneACCESS, served as clonality controls. TCRdb retrieved this table from immuneACCESS and kept in-frame rearrangements only. Not all clones are present; in checked studies, unresolved V genes account for under half, and no reason is known for the remainder. Clone size and the V and J calls come from that table; the DNA yielded D and trimming. Within this sample are approximately 200,000 clones, with 55% to 85% of them counted one time only. The ten largest account for roughly 13% of the sample.

Paper-wide results and their limitations: Sampling times were not matched between patients in sustained remission and patients whose disease was progressing, and lymph node repertoires were not examined. At baseline, clonality was higher than in age-matched healthy donors and showed a strong correlation with circulating CD8+ T-cell counts. Clonality rose at ibrutinib response, remained stable during sustained remission, and dropped back toward baseline at progression. Public clonotypes were rare and either shrank or stayed stable during treatment, and the rise in clonality at ibrutinib response reflected expansion of private clonotypes.

Sequenced material: PBMCs, taken after 24 months of ibrutinib treatment. The source of this sequence is a human donor with chronic lymphocytic leukemia.

At the DNA level, the sequence is TGTGCCAGCATGCGGGGACAGGGAATTTATGCCTACACCTTC. The resulting protein is CASMRGQGIYAYTF. Recombination connected TRBV25-1 to TRBJ1-2; TRBD1 lines up with 9 middle nucleotides. Looking up the germline V gene yields CDR1 MGHDK and CDR2 SYGVNS. The CDR3 holds 14 amino acids from the cysteine to the phenylalanine. The DNA shown is the 42-base CDR3, in frame from base 1.